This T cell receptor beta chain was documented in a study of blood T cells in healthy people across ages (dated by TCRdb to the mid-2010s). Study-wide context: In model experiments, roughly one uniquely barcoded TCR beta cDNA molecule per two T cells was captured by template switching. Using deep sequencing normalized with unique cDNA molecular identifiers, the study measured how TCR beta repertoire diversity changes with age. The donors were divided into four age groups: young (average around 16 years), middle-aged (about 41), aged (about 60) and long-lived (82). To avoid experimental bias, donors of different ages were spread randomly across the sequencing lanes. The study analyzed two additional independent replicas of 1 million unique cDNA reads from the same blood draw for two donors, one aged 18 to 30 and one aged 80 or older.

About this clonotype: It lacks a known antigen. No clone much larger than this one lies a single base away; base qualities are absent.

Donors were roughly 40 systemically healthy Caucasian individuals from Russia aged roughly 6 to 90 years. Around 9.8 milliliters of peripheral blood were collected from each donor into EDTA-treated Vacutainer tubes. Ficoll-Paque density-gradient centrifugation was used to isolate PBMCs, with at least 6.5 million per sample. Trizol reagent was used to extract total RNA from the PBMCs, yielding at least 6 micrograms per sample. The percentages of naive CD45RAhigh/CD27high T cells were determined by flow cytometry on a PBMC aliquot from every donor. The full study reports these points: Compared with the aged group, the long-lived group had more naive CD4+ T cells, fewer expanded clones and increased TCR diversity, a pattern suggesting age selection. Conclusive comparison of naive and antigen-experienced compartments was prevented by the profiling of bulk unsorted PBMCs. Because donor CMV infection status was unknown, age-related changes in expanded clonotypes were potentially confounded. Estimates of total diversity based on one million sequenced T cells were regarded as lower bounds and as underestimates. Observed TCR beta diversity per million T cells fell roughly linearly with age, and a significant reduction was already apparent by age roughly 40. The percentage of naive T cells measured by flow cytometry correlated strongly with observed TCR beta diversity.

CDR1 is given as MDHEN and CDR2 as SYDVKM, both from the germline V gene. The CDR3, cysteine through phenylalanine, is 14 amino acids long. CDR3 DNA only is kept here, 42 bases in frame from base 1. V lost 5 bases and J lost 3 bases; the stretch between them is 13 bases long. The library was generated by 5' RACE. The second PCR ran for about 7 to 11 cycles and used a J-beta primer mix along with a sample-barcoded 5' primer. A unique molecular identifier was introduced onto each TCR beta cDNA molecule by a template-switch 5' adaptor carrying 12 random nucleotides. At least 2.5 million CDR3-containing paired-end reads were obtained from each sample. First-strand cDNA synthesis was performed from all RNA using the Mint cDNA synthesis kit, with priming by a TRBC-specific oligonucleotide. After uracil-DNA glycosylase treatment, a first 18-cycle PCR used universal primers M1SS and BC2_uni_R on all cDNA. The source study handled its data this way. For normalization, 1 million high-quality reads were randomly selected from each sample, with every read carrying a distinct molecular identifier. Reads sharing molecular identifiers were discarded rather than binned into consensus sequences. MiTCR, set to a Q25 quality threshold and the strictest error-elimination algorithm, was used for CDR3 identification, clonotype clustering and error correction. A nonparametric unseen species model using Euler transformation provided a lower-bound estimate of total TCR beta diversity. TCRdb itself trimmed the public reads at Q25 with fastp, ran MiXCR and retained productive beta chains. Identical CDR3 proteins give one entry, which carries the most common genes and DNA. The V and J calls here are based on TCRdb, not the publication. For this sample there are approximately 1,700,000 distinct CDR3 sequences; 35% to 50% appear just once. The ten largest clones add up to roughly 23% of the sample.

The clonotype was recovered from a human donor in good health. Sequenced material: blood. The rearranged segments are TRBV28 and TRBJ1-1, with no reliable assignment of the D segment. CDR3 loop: CASSGYGEYTEAFF. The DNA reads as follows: TGTGCCAGCAGTGGGTACGGGGAGTACACTGAAGCTTTCTTT. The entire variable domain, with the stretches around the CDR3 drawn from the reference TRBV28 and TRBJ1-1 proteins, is DVKVTQSSRYLVKRTGEKVFLECVQDMDHENMFWYRQDPGLGLRLIYFSYDVKMKEKGDIPEGYSVSREKKERFSLILESASTNQTSMYLCASSGYGEYTEAFFGQGTRLTVV.